This paragraph covers one T cell receptor (beta chain) sequence. What it binds is unknown. The junction departs from germline at one end; a sequencing error may be responsible. CDR3 length equals 12 residues. Germline CDR1 and CDR2: MNHNY and SVGAGI (reference sequence). Reverse transcription of 500 ng total RNA with a constant-region primer produced TCR beta cDNA. Nested multiplex PCR, run for three rounds with slightly modified ARM-PCR, yielded TCR beta libraries. With TRBV1-TRBV30 forward primers and a C-beta reverse primer, the first two PCR rounds were run for 10 to 11 cycles each. TCRdb ran MiXCR on the multiplex PCR reads and lists one entry per CDR3 protein. Seen here are about 54,000 distinct CDR3 sequences, over 70% observed once, and the top ten hold about 26%. The data were taken from a study of tumor-infiltrating lymphocytes in primary liver carcinoma. Co-extraction of both nucleic acids (RNA and DNA) used roughly 18-32 mg of unsorted bulk tissue.

Study-level points and caveats: Just around 7.5-24% of top clones spanned all five tumor regions.

Input material: liver tumor tissue from sampling region 2. Specified subset: tumor region T2, inferior pole. V is TRBV6-6 and J is TRBJ2-1, with D unresolved. The sequence derives from a man in his forties with primary liver carcinoma and hepatitis B virus infection. CDR3 protein: CASSHTVDEQLF. CDR3 DNA sequence: TGTGCCAGCAGTCACACGGTCGATGAGCAGTTATTC.